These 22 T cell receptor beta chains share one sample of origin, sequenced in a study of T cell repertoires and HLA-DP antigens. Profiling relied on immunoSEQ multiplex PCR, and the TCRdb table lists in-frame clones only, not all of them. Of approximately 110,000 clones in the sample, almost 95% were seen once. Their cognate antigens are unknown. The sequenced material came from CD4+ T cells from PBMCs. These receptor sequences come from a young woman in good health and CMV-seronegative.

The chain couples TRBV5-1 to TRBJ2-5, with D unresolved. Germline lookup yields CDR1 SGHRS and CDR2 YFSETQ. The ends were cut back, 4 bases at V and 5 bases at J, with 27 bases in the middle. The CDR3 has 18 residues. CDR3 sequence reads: CASSRSVAASPSRETQYF. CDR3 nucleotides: TGCGCCAGCAGCCGTTCCGTTGCAGCTTCCCCCTCTAGGGAGACCCAGTACTTC.

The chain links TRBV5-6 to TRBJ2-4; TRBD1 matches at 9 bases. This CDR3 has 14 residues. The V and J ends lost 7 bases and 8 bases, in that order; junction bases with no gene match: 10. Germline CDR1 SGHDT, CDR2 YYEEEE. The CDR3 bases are TGTGCCAGCGGACCGACAGGGGGGTTAGACATTCAGTACTTC. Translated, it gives CASGPTGGLDIQYF.

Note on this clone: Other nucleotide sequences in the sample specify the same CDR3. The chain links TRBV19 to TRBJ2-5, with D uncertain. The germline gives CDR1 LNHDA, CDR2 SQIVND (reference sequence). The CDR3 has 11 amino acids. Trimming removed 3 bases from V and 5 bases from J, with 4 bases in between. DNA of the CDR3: TGTGCCAGTAGTATTATGGAGACCCAGTACTTC. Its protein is CASSIMETQYF.

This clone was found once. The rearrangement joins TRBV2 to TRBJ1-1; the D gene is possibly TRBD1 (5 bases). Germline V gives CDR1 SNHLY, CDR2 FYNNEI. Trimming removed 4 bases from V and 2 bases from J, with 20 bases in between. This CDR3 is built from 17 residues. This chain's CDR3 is CASSGRQRPRTNTEAFF. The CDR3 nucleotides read TGTGCCAGCAGTGGTAGACAGAGACCTCGGACTAACACTGAAGCTTTCTTT.

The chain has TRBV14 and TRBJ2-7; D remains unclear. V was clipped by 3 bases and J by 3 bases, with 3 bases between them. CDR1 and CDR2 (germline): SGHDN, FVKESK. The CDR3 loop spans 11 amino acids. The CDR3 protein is CASSHDYEQYF. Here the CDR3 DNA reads TGTGCCAGCAGCCACGACTACGAGCAGTACTTC.

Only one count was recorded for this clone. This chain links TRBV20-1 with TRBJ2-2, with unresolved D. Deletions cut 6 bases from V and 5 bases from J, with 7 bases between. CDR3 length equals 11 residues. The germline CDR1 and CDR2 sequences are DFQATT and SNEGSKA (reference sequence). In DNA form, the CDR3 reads TGCAGTGCAGTCGCTACCGGGGAGCTGTTTTTT. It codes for CSAVATGELFF.

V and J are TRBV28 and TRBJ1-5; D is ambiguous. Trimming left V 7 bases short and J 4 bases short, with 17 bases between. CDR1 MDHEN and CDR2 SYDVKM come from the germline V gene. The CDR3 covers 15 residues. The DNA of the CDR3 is TGTGCCAGCACAGACGGCCGATATGGGAATCAGCCCCAGCATTTT. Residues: CASTDGRYGNQPQHF.

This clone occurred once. This CDR3 is CASSLAAENTGELFF. CDR3 sequence (DNA): TGTGCCAGCAGCTTAGCGGCAGAGAACACCGGGGAGCTGTTTTTT. V gene TRBV7-8 combines with J gene TRBJ2-2; no clear D gene. In germline, CDR1 is SGHVS, CDR2 FQNEAQ. Deletions cut 0 bases from V and 1 base from J, with 6 bases between. The CDR3 extends over 15 amino acids. The entire variable domain, with the rest obtained from reference TRBV7-8 and TRBJ2-2, is as follows: GAGVSQSPRYKVAKRGQDVALRCDPISGHVSLFWYQQALGQGPEFLTYFQNEAQLDKSGLPSDRFFAERPEGSVSTLKIQRTQQEDSAVYLCASSLAAENTGELFFGEGSRLTVL.

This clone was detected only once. The CDR3 protein is CASSYILGELFF. The DNA for the CDR3 is TGTGCCAGCAGTTACATTCTCGGGGAGCTGTTTTTT. The V gene is TRBV13, the J gene TRBJ2-2; D unresolved. The CDR3 is made up of 12 amino acids. The germline V gene has CDR1 PRHDT and CDR2 FYEKMQ (reference sequence). Trimming shortened V by 6 bases and J by 7 bases, and 9 bases separated the two germline ends.

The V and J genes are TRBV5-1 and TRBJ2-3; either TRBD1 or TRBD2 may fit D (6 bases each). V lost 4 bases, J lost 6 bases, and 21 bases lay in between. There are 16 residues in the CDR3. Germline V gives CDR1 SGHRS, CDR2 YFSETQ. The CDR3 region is CASSSGLRGNTDTQYF. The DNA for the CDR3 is TGCGCCAGCAGCAGCGGACTAAGGGGGAACACGGATACGCAGTATTTT.

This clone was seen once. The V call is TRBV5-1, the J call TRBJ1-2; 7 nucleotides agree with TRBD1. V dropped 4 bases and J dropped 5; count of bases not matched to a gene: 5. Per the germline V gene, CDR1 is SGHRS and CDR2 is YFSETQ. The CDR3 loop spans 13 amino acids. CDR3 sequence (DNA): TGCGCCAGCAGCCAGGGACAGCTTTATGGCTACACCTTC. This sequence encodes CASSQGQLYGYTF. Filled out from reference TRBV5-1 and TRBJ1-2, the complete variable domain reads KAGVTQTPRYLIKTRGQQVTLSCSPISGHRSVSWYQQTPGQGLQFLFEYFSETQRNKGNFPGRFSGRQFSNSRSEMNVSTLELGDSALYLCASSQGQLYGYTFGSGTRLTVV.

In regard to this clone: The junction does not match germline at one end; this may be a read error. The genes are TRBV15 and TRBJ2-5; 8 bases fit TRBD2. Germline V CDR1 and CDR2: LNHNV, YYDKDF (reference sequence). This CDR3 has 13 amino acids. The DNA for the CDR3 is TGTGCAACCAGCCGGGAGGGTTGGGGGGCACCGTACTTC. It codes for CATSREGWGAPYF.

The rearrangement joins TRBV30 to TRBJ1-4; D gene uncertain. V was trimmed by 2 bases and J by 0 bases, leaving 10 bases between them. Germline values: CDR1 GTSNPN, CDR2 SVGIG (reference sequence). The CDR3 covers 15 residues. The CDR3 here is CAWSLGISTNEKLFF. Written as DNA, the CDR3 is TGTGCCTGGAGTCTGGGGATCTCAACTAATGAAAAACTGTTTTTT.

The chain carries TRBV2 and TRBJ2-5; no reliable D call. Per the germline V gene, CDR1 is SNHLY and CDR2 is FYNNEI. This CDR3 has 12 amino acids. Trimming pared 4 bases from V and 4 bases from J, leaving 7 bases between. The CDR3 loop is CASSGNGETQYF. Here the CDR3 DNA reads TGTGCCAGCAGTGGAAACGGAGAGACCCAGTACTTC.

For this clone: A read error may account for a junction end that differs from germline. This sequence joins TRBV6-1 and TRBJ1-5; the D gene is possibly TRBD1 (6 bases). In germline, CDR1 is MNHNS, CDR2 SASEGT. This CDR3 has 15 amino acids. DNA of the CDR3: TGTGCCAGCAGAGAAGCAGGGGTTAGTAAGCAGCCCCAGCATTTT. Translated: CASREAGVSKQPQHF.

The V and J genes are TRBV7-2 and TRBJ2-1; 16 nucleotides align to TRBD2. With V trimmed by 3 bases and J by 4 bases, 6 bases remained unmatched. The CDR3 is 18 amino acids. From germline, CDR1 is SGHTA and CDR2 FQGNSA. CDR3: CASSFPGTSGGGYNEQFF. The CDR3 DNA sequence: TGTGCCAGCAGCTTCCCCGGGACTAGCGGGGGGGGTTACAATGAGCAGTTCTTC. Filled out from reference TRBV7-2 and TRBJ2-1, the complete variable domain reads GAGVSQSPSNKVTEKGKDVELRCDPISGHTALYWYRQSLGQGLEFLIYFQGNSAPDKSGLPSDRFSAERTGGSVSTLTIQRTQQEDSAVYLCASSFPGTSGGGYNEQFFGPGTRLTVL.

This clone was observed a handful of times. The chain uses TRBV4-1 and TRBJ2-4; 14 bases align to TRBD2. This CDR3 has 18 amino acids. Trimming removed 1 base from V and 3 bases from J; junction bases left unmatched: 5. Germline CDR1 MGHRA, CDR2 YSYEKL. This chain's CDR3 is CASSQGLAGGQGKNIQYF. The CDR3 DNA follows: TGCGCCAGCAGCCAAGGACTAGCGGGGGGGCAAGGCAAAAACATTCAGTACTTC.

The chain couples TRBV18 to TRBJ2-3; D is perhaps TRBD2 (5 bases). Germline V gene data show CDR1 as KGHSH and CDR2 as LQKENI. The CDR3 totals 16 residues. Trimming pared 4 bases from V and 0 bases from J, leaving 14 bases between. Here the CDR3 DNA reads TGTGCCAGCTCACGGGCACTAGATTTTAGCACAGATACGCAGTATTTT. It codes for CASSRALDFSTDTQYF. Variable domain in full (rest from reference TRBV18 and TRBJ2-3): NAGVMQNPRHLVRRRGQEARLRCSPMKGHSHVYWYRQLPEEGLKFMVYLQKENIIDESGMPKERFSAEFPKEGPSILRIQQVVRGDSAAYFCASSRALDFSTDTQYFGPGTRLTVL.

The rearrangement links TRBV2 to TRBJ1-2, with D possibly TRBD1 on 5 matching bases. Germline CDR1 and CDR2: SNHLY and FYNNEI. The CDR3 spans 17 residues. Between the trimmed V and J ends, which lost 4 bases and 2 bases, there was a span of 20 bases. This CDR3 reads CASSGGARGRGNYGYTF. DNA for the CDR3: TGTGCCAGCAGTGGGGGCGCTCGGGGGAGGGGAAACTATGGCTACACCTTC.

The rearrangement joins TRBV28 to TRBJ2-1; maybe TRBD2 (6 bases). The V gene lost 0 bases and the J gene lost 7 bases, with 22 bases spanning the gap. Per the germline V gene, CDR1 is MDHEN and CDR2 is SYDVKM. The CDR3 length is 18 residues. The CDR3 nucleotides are TGTGCCAGCAGTTTATGGCCCGGCGGGGTGGGAGGAGGGAATGAGCAGTTCTTC. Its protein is CASSLWPGGVGGGNEQFF. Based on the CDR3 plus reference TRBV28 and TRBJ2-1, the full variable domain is DVKVTQSSRYLVKRTGEKVFLECVQDMDHENMFWYRQDPGLGLRLIYFSYDVKMKEKGDIPEGYSVSREKKERFSLILESASTNQTSMYLCASSLWPGGVGGGNEQFFGPGTRLTVL.

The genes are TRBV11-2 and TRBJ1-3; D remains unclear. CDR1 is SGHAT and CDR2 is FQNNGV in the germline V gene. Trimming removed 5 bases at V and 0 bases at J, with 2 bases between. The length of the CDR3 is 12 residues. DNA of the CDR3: TGTGCCAGCAGCCCCTCTGGAAACACCATATATTTT. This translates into CASSPSGNTIYF.

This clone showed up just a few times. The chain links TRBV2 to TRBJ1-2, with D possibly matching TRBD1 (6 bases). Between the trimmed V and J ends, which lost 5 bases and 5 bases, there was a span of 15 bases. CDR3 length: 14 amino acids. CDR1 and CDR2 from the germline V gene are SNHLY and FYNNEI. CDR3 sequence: CASSNLQGSYGYTF. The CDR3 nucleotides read TGTGCCAGCAGTAACCTACAGGGATCGTATGGCTACACCTTC.